The clone carrying this T cell receptor (beta chain) has a handful of counts. What it binds is unknown. The junction departs from germline at one end; a sequencing error may be responsible. No patient had received any treatment before thyroid surgery. MiXCR reprocessed the PCR reads for TCRdb. The table lists about 52,000 clones, approximately 15% of them singletons. The source of the sample is a study of metastatic and nonmetastatic thyroid tumors. The overall study: Repertoire data that came from the blood and tumor or nodule tissue of malignant and benign thyroid patients were compared. Study-wide results and limits: Versus benign nodules, malignant thyroid tumors reportedly had significantly higher TCR beta diversity, in blood and tumor.

Per germline, CDR1 MNHEY and CDR2 SVGEGT. The CDR3 length is 18 residues. The sequencing sample was made of blood. This chain uses TRBV6-2 or TRBV6-3 with TRBJ2-3, with D perhaps matching TRBD2 (6 bases). The TCR originated in a female donor with papillary thyroid cancer or a benign thyroid nodule (not recorded which). Some clones in this sample may be carry-over from other donors' samples. The CDR3 is CASIYGLQWILATYTQYF. For the CDR3, the DNA is TGTGCCAGCATCTACGGGCTACAGTGGATACTAGCCACATATACGCAGTATTTT.